A selection of T cell receptor beta chains follows, all from one sample in a study of CD8 T cells in Susac syndrome. TCRdb used MiXCR to reprocess the immunoSEQ multiplex PCR reads, holding one entry per CDR3 protein. There are 120,000 or so distinct CDR3 sequences in the sample; about 94% occur only once, and about 0.19% lies in the top ten. The material sequenced was CD8+ T cells from PBMCs. The receptors were gathered from a human donor with Susac syndrome. Both conserved end residues are part of each CDR3. D genes are given only for firm matches. Size tells how often a clone was seen (once, few, many) or the class of an expanded clone, and some rows leave it out.

clone_size j_call v_call d_call cdr3_aa cdr3_nt
. TRBJ2-7 TRBV20-1 . CSAIPVQGYEQYF TGCAGTGCTATTCCGGTCCAAGGGTACGAGCAGTACTTC
. TRBJ1-1 TRBV2 . CASSEAPAAEAFF TGTGCCAGCAGTGAAGCGCCAGCCGCTGAAGCTTTCTTT
. TRBJ2-2 TRBV4-1 TRBD2 CASSLRKGAGVTTGELFF TGCGCCAGCAGCCTAAGAAAGGGAGCGGGAGTGACCACCGGGGAGCTGTTTTTT
. TRBJ2-3 TRBV7-9 . CASRPRQSTDTQYF TGTGCCAGCAGACCCCGACAGAGTACAGATACGCAGTATTTT
. TRBJ2-3 TRBV10-3 TRBD1 CAIREPGQESTDTQYF TGTGCCATCAGGGAACCGGGACAGGAGAGCACAGATACGCAGTATTTT
. TRBJ1-2 TRBV12-3/TRBV12-4 . CASSLGGGYTF TGTGCCAGCAGTTTAGGAGGTGGCTACACCTTC
. TRBJ2-6 TRBV4-3 . CASSPKEEGSSGANVLTF TGCGCCAGCAGCCCTAAGGAGGAGGGGAGCTCTGGGGCCAACGTCCTGACTTTC
once TRBJ1-2 TRBV15 . CATSMGVFNYGYTF TGTGCCACCAGCATGGGGGTTTTTAACTATGGCTACACCTTC
. TRBJ2-1 TRBV19 . CASSPAEPEQFF TGTGCCAGTAGCCCCGCCGAGCCCGAGCAGTTCTTC
. TRBJ1-1 TRBV20-1 . CSARVTDTEAFF TGCAGTGCTAGAGTCACAGACACTGAAGCTTTCTTT
. TRBJ2-7 TRBV12-3/TRBV12-4 . CASSSKLGLPAYEQYF TGTGCCAGCAGTTCCAAACTGGGACTCCCGGCCTACGAGCAGTACTTC
. TRBJ1-2 TRBV27 . CASSLRSDPLPIGYTF TGTGCCAGCAGTTTGAGGTCGGATCCCCTACCTATAGGCTACACCTTC